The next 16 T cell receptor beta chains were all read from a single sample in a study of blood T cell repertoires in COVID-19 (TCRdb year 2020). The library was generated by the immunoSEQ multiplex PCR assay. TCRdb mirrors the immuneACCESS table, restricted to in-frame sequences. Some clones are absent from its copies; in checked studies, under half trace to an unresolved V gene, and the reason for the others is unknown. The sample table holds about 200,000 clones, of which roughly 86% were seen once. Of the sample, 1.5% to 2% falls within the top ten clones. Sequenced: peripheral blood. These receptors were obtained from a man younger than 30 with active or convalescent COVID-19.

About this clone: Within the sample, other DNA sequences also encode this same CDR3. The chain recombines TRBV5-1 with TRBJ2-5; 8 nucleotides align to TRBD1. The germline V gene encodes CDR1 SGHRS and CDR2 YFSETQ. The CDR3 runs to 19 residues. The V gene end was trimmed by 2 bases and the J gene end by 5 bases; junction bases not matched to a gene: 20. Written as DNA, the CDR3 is TGCGCCAGCAGCTTAGCTCAGATAACAGGGGGGCCGCGCGCGGAGACCCAGTACTTC. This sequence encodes CASSLAQITGGPRAETQYF. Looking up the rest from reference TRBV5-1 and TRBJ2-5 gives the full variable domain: KAGVTQTPRYLIKTRGQQVTLSCSPISGHRSVSWYQQTPGQGLQFLFEYFSETQRNKGNFPGRFSGRQFSNSRSEMNVSTLELGDSALYLCASSLAQITGGPRAETQYFGPGTRLLVL.

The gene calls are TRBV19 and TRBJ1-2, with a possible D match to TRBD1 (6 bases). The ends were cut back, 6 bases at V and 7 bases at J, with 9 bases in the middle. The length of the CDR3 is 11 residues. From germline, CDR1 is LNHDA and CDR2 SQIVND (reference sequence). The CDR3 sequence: CASRTGAGYTF. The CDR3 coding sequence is TGTGCCAGTAGGACAGGTGCTGGCTACACCTTC.

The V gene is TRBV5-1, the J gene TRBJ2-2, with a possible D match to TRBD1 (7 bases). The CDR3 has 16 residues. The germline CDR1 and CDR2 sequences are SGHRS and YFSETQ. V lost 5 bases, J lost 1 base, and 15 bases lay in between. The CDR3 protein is CASSPQGTLNTGELFF. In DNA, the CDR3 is TGCGCCAGCAGTCCACAGGGGACTTTGAACACCGGGGAGCTGTTTTTT.

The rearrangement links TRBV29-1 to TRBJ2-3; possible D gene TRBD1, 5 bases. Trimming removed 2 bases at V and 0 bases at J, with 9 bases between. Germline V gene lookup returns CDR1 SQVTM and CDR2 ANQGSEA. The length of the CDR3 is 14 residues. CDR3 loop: CSVERGLSTDTQYF. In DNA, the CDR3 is TGCAGCGTTGAAAGGGGATTAAGCACAGATACGCAGTATTTT.

CDR3 DNA sequence: TGTGCCAGCAGTCGGGGGGTCGGAAGCAATCAGCCCCAGCATTTT. Translated, it gives CASSRGVGSNQPQHF. The V and J genes are TRBV27 and TRBJ1-5, with D tentatively TRBD1 (5 bases). The CDR3 consists of 15 residues. CDR1 is MNHEY, CDR2 SMNVEV, per germline (reference sequence). The V gene lost 5 bases and the J gene lost 1 base, with 12 bases spanning the gap.

The chain's CDR3 is CAWTGTGNTEAFF. The CDR3 region has the DNA TGTGCCTGGACCGGGACAGGGAACACTGAAGCTTTCTTT. The V gene is TRBV30, the J gene TRBJ1-1, with 8 bases lining up with TRBD1. The CDR3 covers 13 residues. In germline, CDR1 is GTSNPN, CDR2 SVGIG (reference sequence). Trimming took 4 bases from V and 1 from J; bases not matched to a gene: 2.

Here the CDR3 DNA reads TGCGCCAGCCGTGCCCGCTCCAGCGGGGGACCCAATGAGCAGTTCTTC. It encodes CASRARSSGGPNEQFF. The chain joins TRBV5-1 to TRBJ2-1; TRBD2 agrees at 8 bases. V lost 7 bases and J lost 6; bases outside the gene matches: 15. The CDR3 runs to 16 residues. Germline CDR1 is SGHRS and CDR2 is YFSETQ.

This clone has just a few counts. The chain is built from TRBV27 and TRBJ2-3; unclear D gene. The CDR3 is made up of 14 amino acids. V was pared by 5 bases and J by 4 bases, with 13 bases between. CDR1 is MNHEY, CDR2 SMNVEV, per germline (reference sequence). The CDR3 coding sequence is TGTGCCAGCAGTCGGAGAAGTCTAGCAGATACGCAGTATTTT. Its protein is CASSRRSLADTQYF.

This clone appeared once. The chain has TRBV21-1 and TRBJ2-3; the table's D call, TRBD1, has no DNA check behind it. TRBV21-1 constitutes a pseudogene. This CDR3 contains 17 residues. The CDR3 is CATIKCGTAEIANTQYF. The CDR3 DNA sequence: TGTGCCACTATCAAATGCGGGACAGCCGAAATCGCAAATACGCAGTATTTT.

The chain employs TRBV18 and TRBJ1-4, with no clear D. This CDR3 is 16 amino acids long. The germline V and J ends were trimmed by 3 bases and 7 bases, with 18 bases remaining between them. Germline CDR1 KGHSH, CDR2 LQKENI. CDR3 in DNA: TGTGCCAGCTCACCGCCCGGCGGGCGAGAGAGTGAAAAACTGTTTTTT. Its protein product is CASSPPGGRESEKLFF.

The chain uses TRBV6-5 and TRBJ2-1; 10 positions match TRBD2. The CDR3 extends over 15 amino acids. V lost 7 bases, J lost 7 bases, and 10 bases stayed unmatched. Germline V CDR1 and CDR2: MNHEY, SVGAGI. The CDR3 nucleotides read TGTGCCAGCACATCGGCTAGCGGGAGTTTGAATGAGCAGTTCTTC. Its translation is CASTSASGSLNEQFF.

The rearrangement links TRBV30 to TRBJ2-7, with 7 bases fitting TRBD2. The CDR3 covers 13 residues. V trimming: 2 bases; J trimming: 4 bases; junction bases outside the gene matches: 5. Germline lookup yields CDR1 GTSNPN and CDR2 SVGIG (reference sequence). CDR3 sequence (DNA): TGTGCCTGGAGTAGCGGGGTATCTTACGAGCAGTACTTC. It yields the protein CAWSSGVSYEQYF.

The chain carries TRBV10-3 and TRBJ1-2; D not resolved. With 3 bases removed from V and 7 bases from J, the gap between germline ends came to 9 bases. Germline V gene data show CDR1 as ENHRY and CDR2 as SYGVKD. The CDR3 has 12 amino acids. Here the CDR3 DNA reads TGTGCCATCAGTGATTTCGGGGTTGGCTACACCTTC. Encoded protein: CAISDFGVGYTF.

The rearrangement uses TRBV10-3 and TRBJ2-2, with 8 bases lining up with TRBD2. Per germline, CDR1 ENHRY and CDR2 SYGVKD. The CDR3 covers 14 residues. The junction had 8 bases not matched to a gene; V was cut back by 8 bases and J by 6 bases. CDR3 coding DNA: TGTGCCATCGGCCGGGGGGGCCTCCCCGGGGAGCTGTTTTTT. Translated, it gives CAIGRGGLPGELFF.

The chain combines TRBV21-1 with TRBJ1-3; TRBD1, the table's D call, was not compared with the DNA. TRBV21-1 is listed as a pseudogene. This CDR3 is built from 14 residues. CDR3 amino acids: CASSTRDSGNTIYF. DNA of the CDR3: TGTGCCAGCAGCACCAGGGATTCTGGAAACACCATATATTTT.

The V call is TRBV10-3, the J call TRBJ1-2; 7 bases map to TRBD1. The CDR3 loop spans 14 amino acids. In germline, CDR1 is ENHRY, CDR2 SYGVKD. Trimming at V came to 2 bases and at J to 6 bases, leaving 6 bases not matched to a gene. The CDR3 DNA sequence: TGTGCCATCAGTGAGGACAGGGACTCAGATGGCTACACCTTC. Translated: CAISEDRDSDGYTF.